This record covers a single T cell receptor (beta chain). Antigen unknown. Germline V CDR1 and CDR2: ENHRY, SYGVKD. This CDR3 has 14 residues. Trimming shortened V by 11 bases and J by 1 base, and 14 bases separated the two germline ends. Without exception, sorted populations had purity beyond 95%. The entry originates in a study of beta chain features in type 1 diabetes. General study findings and limits: When cDNA is sequenced, cells with high TCR expression could be over-represented. Type 1 diabetes patients had TCRB CDR3s that were shorter (moderately but significantly so) in all four CD4+ subsets. Whether HLA type affects TCRB rearrangement stayed undetermined in the present work. Diminished insertions and augmented deletions at VDJ junctions characterized type 1 diabetes patients.

TCRB transcripts that were expressed got sequenced, as all of the isolated RNA had been reverse transcribed. The method was immunoSEQ multiplex PCR; TCRdb's version includes in-frame clones alone and lacks a portion of them. The repertoire holds about 710,000 clones, over 13% seen once, with 0.035% to 0.04% in the top ten. The chain recombines TRBV10-3 with TRBJ2-2; D perhaps matches TRBD2 (6 bases). The clonotype comes from a man between 18 and 35 years old with type 1 diabetes. Sequenced: naive CD4+ T cells from blood. CDR3 protein: CASRPAGNTGELFF. CDR3 nucleotides: TGTGCCTCACGGCCAGCGGGGAACACCGGGGAGCTGTTTTTT.